The 2 T cell receptor beta chains below were found in one sample sequenced in a study of T-cell reconstitution after alpha-beta-depleted transplantation in children. TCRbeta library preparation incorporated unique molecular identifiers. Each CDR3 protein gets one entry after TCRdb re-called the PCR reads with MiXCR. The repertoire holds almost 250,000 distinct CDR3 sequences, under 30% seen once, with roughly 2.5% in the top ten. The source was PBMCs, collected before TCRalphabeta/CD19-depleted stem cell transplant. Receptor source: a girl aged 2 to 10 with Fanconi anemia, due to receive a stem cell transplant.

This clonotype has ten or more counts. This chain joins TRBV6-1 and TRBJ2-7, with TRBD1 matching over 11 bases. Trimming cost V 7 bases and J 4 bases; bases outside gene matches: 6. This CDR3 region has 14 residues. CDR1 MNHNS and CDR2 SASEGT come from the germline V gene. The CDR3 DNA reads as TGTGCCAGCACGCGGACAGGGGGCCAGTACGAGCAGTACTTC. Amino acids: CASTRTGGQYEQYF.

This sequence joins TRBV20-1 and TRBJ2-5, with 9 nucleotides matching TRBD2. This CDR3 has 13 amino acids. CDR1 is DFQATT and CDR2 is SNEGSKA in the germline V gene (reference sequence). V gave up 3 bases and J gave up 9 bases; unmatched junction bases: 8. The CDR3 sequence: CSARPGLAPPQYF. In DNA form, the CDR3 reads TGCAGTGCTAGGCCGGGACTAGCCCCTCCCCAGTACTTC.